These 28 T cell receptor beta chains came from one sample sequenced in a study of sequential checkpoint blockade in melanoma. As to treatment: randomized to nivolumab then ipilimumab (arm A) or the reverse (arm B). The repertoire was sequenced with immunoSEQ multiplex PCR; TCRdb's copy has only in-frame clones and lacks some. The sample yields approximately 21,000 clones, roughly 82% seen once. The sequences come from CD8+ T cells sorted from blood (inferred from file names), collected from a patient given nivolumab and ipilimumab in sequence. Receptors were obtained from a human donor with melanoma.

The chain has TRBV6-5 and TRBJ2-5; TRBD2 might be the D (6 bases). Deletions cut 5 bases from V and 2 bases from J, with 12 bases between. The germline V gene has CDR1 MNHEY and CDR2 SVGAGI. The CDR3 has 14 residues. The CDR3 here is CASSEDGGQETQYF. CDR3 nucleotide sequence: TGTGCCAGCAGTGAAGACGGGGGACAAGAGACCCAGTACTTC.

A few counts support this clone. The J gene is TRBJ2-2, the V gene TRBV6-6; 9 bases fit TRBD2. This CDR3 spans 15 amino acids. From germline, CDR1 is MNHNY and CDR2 SVGAGI (reference sequence). V shed 0 bases and J 7 bases; nucleotides not matched to a gene: 3. The CDR3 region has the DNA TGTGCCAGCAGTTACTCGACTAGCGGTCACGGGGAGCTGTTTTTT. Its protein is CASSYSTSGHGELFF.

The chain recombines TRBV5-5 with TRBJ1-1; no definite D call. CDR3 length: 14 amino acids. Per the germline V gene, CDR1 is SGHKS and CDR2 is YYEKEE (reference sequence). The germline V and J ends were trimmed by 1 base and 2 bases, with 9 bases remaining between them. CDR3 protein: CASSLRGGNTEAFF. The DNA of the CDR3 is TGTGCCAGCAGCTTGCGAGGAGGAAACACTGAAGCTTTCTTT.

The chain links TRBV4-3 to TRBJ2-7, with a tentative D call TRBD1 (6 bases). The CDR3 contains 14 residues. The V gene's germline CDR1 is LGHNA and CDR2 YSLEER. Trimming took off 1 base at V and 2 bases at J, with 9 bases between the two ends. CDR3 nucleotides: TGCGCCAGCAGCCAAGGACAGGAAACCTACGAGCAGTACTTC. As protein: CASSQGQETYEQYF.

The CDR3 coding sequence is TGTGCCAGCATTGGCAGTGCCTCTAACTATGGCTACACCTTC. As protein: CASIGSASNYGYTF. The chain combines TRBV6-5 with TRBJ1-2, with D unclear. CDR3 length: 14 residues. The V end was cut by 7 bases, the J end by 0 bases, with 12 bases between. Germline CDR1 and CDR2: MNHEY and SVGAGI.

This rearrangement joins TRBV7-9 to TRBJ1-4; D might be TRBD1 (5 bases). The germline V gene encodes CDR1 SEHNR and CDR2 FQNEAQ (reference sequence). The CDR3 has 16 residues. V shed 4 bases and J shed 1 base, with 13 bases lying between them. The CDR3: CASSSISGKTNEKLFF. The CDR3 region has the DNA TGTGCCAGCAGCTCCATTTCAGGGAAAACTAATGAAAAACTGTTTTTT.

The count of this clone is one. The V call is TRBV19, the J call TRBJ1-1; TRBD1 matches 7 bases. Germline lookup yields CDR1 LNHDA and CDR2 SQIVND (reference sequence). The V and J ends lost 6 bases and 5 bases, in that order; junction bases with no gene match: 9. The CDR3 runs to 14 residues. The CDR3 DNA is TGTGCCAGTAGACGTGACAGGGAAGTGACTGAAGCTTTCTTT. Translation: CASRRDREVTEAFF.

The chain joins TRBV28 to TRBJ2-1; D may be TRBD2 (5 bases). The length of the CDR3 is 11 residues. Deletions cut 3 bases from V and 9 bases from J, with 6 bases between. CDR1 is MDHEN and CDR2 is SYDVKM in the germline V gene. The CDR3 DNA sequence: TGTGCCAGCAGTTTGGGAGTTGAGCAGTTCTTC. Its protein is CASSLGVEQFF.

V gene TRBV9 combines with J gene TRBJ2-3; the match to TRBD2 covers 11 bases. The CDR3 sequence is 15 residues long. The germline V gene has CDR1 SGDLS and CDR2 YYNGEE. The J segment lost 2 bases and the V segment lost 4 bases, leaving 3 bases of the junction unmatched. In DNA, the CDR3 is TGTGCCAGCAGCTCTAGCGGGGGGATCACAGATACGCAGTATTTT. Amino acid sequence: CASSSSGGITDTQYF.

In nucleotides, the CDR3 is TGTGCCAGCAGCCGCGCTGATGATTCTGGAAACACCATATATTTT. Its protein product is CASSRADDSGNTIYF. This chain connects TRBV7-9 to TRBJ1-3, with unresolved D. Germline assignment: CDR1 SEHNR and CDR2 FQNEAQ (reference sequence). This CDR3 is built from 15 residues. Trimming took 5 bases from V and 1 from J, leaving 12 bases between them. Full variable domain (missing parts from reference TRBV7-9 and TRBJ1-3): DTGVSQNPRHKITKRGQNVTFRCDPISEHNRLYWYRQTLGQGPEFLTYFQNEAQLEKSRLLSDRFSAERPKGSFSTLEIQRTEQGDSAMYLCASSRADDSGNTIYFGEGSWLTVV.

V is TRBV7-9 and J is TRBJ2-2, with D perhaps TRBD1 (6 bases). The CDR3 contains 14 residues. V dropped 5 bases and J dropped 4 bases, with 11 bases sitting between them. CDR1 is SEHNR and CDR2 is FQNEAQ in the germline V gene (reference sequence). Here the CDR3 reads CASSDGQSTGELFF. CDR3 coding DNA: TGTGCCAGCAGCGATGGACAGTCCACCGGGGAGCTGTTTTTT.

Only one count was recorded for this clone. The gene calls are TRBV28 and TRBJ2-7, with 8 bases aligning to TRBD2. V lost 2 bases to trimming and J lost 1 base; unmatched junction nucleotides: 10. The V gene's germline CDR1 is MDHEN and CDR2 SYDVKM. This CDR3 is 17 amino acids long. The CDR3 bases are TGTGCCAGCAGTTTAACGGCGGGGGGTTTGCCTTCCTACGAGCAGTACTTC. Encoded protein: CASSLTAGGLPSYEQYF.

The rearrangement uses TRBV5-6 and TRBJ2-7; 8 bases line up with TRBD1. This CDR3 comprises 16 residues. The V gene end was trimmed by 5 bases and the J gene end by 3 bases; junction bases not matched to a gene: 13. CDR1 is SGHDT, CDR2 YYEEEE, per germline. This CDR3 is CASSLTPGGRGYEQYF. The CDR3 DNA reads as TGTGCCAGCAGTCTAACTCCAGGGGGCCGGGGCTACGAGCAGTACTTC.

Only a few counts were recorded for this clone. The chain uses TRBV7-9 and TRBJ1-3; D uncertain. Trimming pared 2 bases from V and 2 bases from J, leaving 10 bases between. In germline, CDR1 is SEHNR, CDR2 FQNEAQ (reference sequence). The CDR3 totals 15 residues. The CDR3 sequence: CASSLPGVPGNTIYF. The CDR3 region has the DNA TGTGCCAGCAGCTTACCAGGTGTACCTGGAAACACCATATATTTT.

The chain carries TRBV5-4 and TRBJ2-7; perhaps TRBD2 as D (5 bases). Germline V lookup: CDR1 SGHNT, CDR2 YYREEE (reference sequence). V gave up 0 bases and J gave up 2 bases, with 9 bases separating them. The CDR3 covers 14 residues. CDR3 sequence reads: CASSLEGEAYEQYF. The CDR3 DNA reads TGTGCCAGCAGCTTGGAGGGAGAAGCCTACGAGCAGTACTTC. The complete variable domain, with remaining parts taken from reference TRBV5-4 and TRBJ2-7, reads ETGVTQSPTHLIKTRGQQVTLRCSSQSGHNTVSWYQQALGQGPQFIFQYYREEENGRGNFPPRFSGLQFPNYSSELNVNALELDDSALYLCASSLEGEAYEQYFGPGTRLTVT.

In this sample, this clone turned up a few times. The chain carries TRBV4-3 and TRBJ2-4, with 8 positions matching TRBD1. The length of the CDR3 is 14 residues. The V and J ends lost 2 bases and 9 bases, in that order; junction bases with no gene match: 6. CDR1 is LGHNA, CDR2 YSLEER, per germline. The CDR3 region is CASSQTTGVGIQYF. As DNA, the CDR3 is TGCGCCAGCAGCCAAACGACAGGGGTGGGCATTCAGTACTTC.

The J gene is TRBJ1-2, the V gene TRBV6-6, with 7 bases fitting TRBD1. This CDR3 is built from 15 residues. CDR1 is MNHNY, CDR2 SVGAGI, per germline (reference sequence). V lost 0 bases to trimming and J lost 10 bases; unmatched junction nucleotides: 11. The CDR3 spells CASSYSTGTVSPYTF. The DNA of the CDR3 is TGTGCCAGCAGTTACTCGACCGGGACAGTATCACCCTACACCTTC.

The chain's CDR3 is CASSLGGQGGDGYTF. CDR3 sequence (DNA): TGCGCCAGCAGCCTAGGAGGACAGGGCGGCGATGGCTACACCTTC. V is TRBV4-3 and J is TRBJ1-2; TRBD1 matches at 8 bases. There are 15 residues in the CDR3. Losses at the gene ends were 4 bases for V and 6 bases for J; bases not matched to a gene: 10. Germline V CDR1 and CDR2: LGHNA, YSLEER.

This clone showed up just once. The V call is TRBV18, the J call TRBJ2-2, with TRBD1 matching over 7 bases. The CDR3 is 16 amino acids. CDR1 KGHSH and CDR2 LQKENI come from the germline V gene. The trim removed 3 bases at V and 7 bases at J, leaving 11 bases unmatched. The CDR3 sequence: CASSPGRGLIGGELFF. The CDR3 bases are TGTGCCAGCTCACCGGGAAGGGGGCTGATTGGCGGGGAGCTGTTTTTT.

The J gene is TRBJ1-2, the V gene TRBV6-5, with 10 bases lining up with TRBD1. This CDR3 spans 13 amino acids. Germline lookup yields CDR1 MNHEY and CDR2 SVGAGI. V gave up 6 bases and J gave up 8 bases; unmatched junction bases: 6. The CDR3 here is CASRTDRGKGYTF. In nucleotides, the CDR3 is TGTGCCAGCAGAACGGACAGGGGGAAAGGCTACACCTTC.

The V call is TRBV30, the J call TRBJ2-1, with 7 bases matching TRBD1. Germline-derived CDR1 and CDR2 are GTSNPN and SVGIG (reference sequence). The CDR3 runs to 13 residues. V shed 8 bases, J shed 4 bases, and the junction held 8 bases outside the gene matches. The CDR3 DNA sequence: TGTGCCGGGGACAGTGAGGATTACAATGAGCAGTTCTTC. Encoded protein: CAGDSEDYNEQFF.

For the CDR3, the DNA is TGTGCCTGGAGTCCCTTCGCGGGGGGTACCTACAATGAGCAGTTCTTC. This translates into CAWSPFAGGTYNEQFF. The chain uses TRBV30 and TRBJ2-1; TRBD2 matches 8 bases. Per germline, CDR1 GTSNPN and CDR2 SVGIG (reference sequence). The V gene end was trimmed by 2 bases and the J gene end by 2 bases; junction bases not matched to a gene: 8. The CDR3 consists of 16 residues. Supplemented by reference TRBV30 and TRBJ2-1, the full variable domain reads SQTIHQWPATLVQPVGSPLSLECTVEGTSNPNLYWYRQAAGRGLQLLFYSVGIGQISSEVPQNLSASRPQDRQFILSSKKLLLSDSGFYLCAWSPFAGGTYNEQFFGPGTRLTVL.

This chain joins TRBV10-3 and TRBJ2-2; TRBD1 aligns across 7 bases. CDR3 length: 17 amino acids. Germline CDR1 is ENHRY and CDR2 is SYGVKD. V lost 4 bases to trimming and J lost 3 bases; unmatched junction nucleotides: 11. For the CDR3, the DNA is TGTGCCATCAGTGGACCATCGGACAGGTCTGACACCGGGGAGCTGTTTTTT. Protein product: CAISGPSDRSDTGELFF.

The chain combines TRBV4-3 with TRBJ1-2, with D perhaps matching TRBD1 (5 bases). Trimming pared 0 bases from V and 8 bases from J, leaving 7 bases between. CDR1 LGHNA and CDR2 YSLEER come from the germline V gene. The CDR3 contains 12 residues. CDR3 loop: CASSQERDGYTF. The DNA for the CDR3 is TGCGCCAGCAGCCAAGAGCGGGACGGCTACACCTTC.

The rearrangement links TRBV6-5 to TRBJ1-4, with D possibly matching TRBD1 (5 bases). Germline CDR1 MNHEY, CDR2 SVGAGI. This CDR3 spans 12 amino acids. Trimming cost V 6 bases and J 13 bases, with 15 bases left between them. In DNA, the CDR3 is TGTGCCAGCAGGGGGCCGGGCCTCGGACTGTTTTTT. Encoded protein: CASRGPGLGLFF.

The chain links TRBV27 to TRBJ1-5; maybe TRBD1 (5 bases). V lost 3 bases to trimming and J lost 4 bases, with 13 bases between them. The CDR3 runs 15 residues. Germline-derived CDR1 and CDR2 are MNHEY and SMNVEV (reference sequence). This CDR3 reads CASSFGTGVNQPQHF. The DNA of the CDR3 is TGTGCCAGCAGTTTCGGTACAGGTGTAAATCAGCCCCAGCATTTT.

This clone was recorded a few times. At one end, the junction sequence differs from germline, possibly due to a read error. CDR3 sequence: CASSQDFTSPETQYF. CDR3 bases: TGCGCCAGCAGCCAAGACTTCACGTCCCCAGAGACCCAGTACTTC. The J gene is TRBJ2-5, the V gene TRBV5-8; D remains ambiguous. Germline V gives CDR1 SGHTS, CDR2 YDEGEE. This CDR3 comprises 15 residues.

The V call is TRBV21-1, the J call TRBJ2-2; the listed D gene, TRBD1, was not tested against the DNA. TRBV21-1 is designated a pseudogene. The length of the CDR3 is 18 residues. CDR3 protein: CASSLSLHRGNYTGELFF. The CDR3 DNA sequence: TGTGCCAGCAGCTTGAGTCTTCACAGGGGCAATTACACCGGGGAGCTGTTTTTT.